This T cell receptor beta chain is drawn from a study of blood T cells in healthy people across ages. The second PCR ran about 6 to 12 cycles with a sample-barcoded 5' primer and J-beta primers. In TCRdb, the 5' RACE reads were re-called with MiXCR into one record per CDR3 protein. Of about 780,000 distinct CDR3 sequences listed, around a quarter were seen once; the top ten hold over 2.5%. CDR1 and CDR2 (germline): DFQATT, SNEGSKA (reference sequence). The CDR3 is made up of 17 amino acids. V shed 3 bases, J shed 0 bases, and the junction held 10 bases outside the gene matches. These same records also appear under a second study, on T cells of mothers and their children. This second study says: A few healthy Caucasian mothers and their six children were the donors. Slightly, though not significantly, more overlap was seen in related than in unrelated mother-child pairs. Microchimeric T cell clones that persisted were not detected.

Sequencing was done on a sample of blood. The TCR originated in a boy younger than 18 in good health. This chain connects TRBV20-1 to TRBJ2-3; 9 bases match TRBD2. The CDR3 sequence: CSASSGLAGSSTDTQYF. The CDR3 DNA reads TGCAGTGCTAGCTCGGGTCTAGCGGGGTCTAGCACAGATACGCAGTATTTT.